The 10 T cell receptor beta chains listed next were all sequenced from one sample in a study of control samples from healthy donors and cancer patients (dated by TCRdb to 2020 to 2021). To prepare the library, the immunoSEQ multiplex PCR assay was applied. Not all clones reach the TCRdb copy of this immuneACCESS table, which keeps in-frame sequences only. Checked studies attribute under half of the gap to unresolved V genes and leave the rest unexplained. The sample yields 100,000 to 150,000 clones; roughly 90% were counted once. About 2.2% of the sample lies in the top ten. Sequencing was carried out using blood. The receptors stem from a woman aged 45-65 years in good health.

This clone was picked up one time. This chain uses TRBV12-3 or TRBV12-4 with TRBJ1-1, with unresolved D. This CDR3 is built from 13 residues. V shed 1 base and J shed 7 bases, with 10 bases lying between them. The CDR3, as DNA: TGTGCCAGCAGTTTAGGGATAGGGTTTGAAGCTTTCTTT. This gives the protein CASSLGIGFEAFF.

The V call is TRBV2, the J call TRBJ1-3; no reliable D call. V shed 4 bases and J shed 0 bases, with 10 bases lying between them. Germline lookup yields CDR1 SNHLY and CDR2 FYNNEI. CDR3 length equals 15 residues. CDR3 DNA sequence: TGTGCCAGCAGTGTAACGAGTAACTCTGGAAACACCATATATTTT. Translation: CASSVTSNSGNTIYF. Looking up the rest from reference TRBV2 and TRBJ1-3 gives the full variable domain: EPEVTQTPSHQVTQMGQEVILRCVPISNHLYFYWYRQILGQKVEFLVSFYNNEISEKSEIFDDQFSVERPDGSNFTLKIRSTKLEDSAMYFCASSVTSNSGNTIYFGEGSWLTVV.

J is TRBJ2-6 and V is TRBV10-1; D is undetermined. Germline CDR1 is WNHNN and CDR2 is SYGVQD (reference sequence). Trimming took off 0 bases at V and 3 bases at J, with 0 bases between the two ends. The CDR3 totals 13 residues. CDR3 in DNA: TGCGCCAGCAGTGAGTCTGGGGCCAACGTCCTGACTTTC. Amino acids: CASSESGANVLTF.

The genes are TRBV19 and TRBJ2-5; 15 nucleotides align to TRBD2. Germline-derived CDR1 and CDR2 are LNHDA and SQIVND (reference sequence). With V trimmed by 4 bases and J by 5 bases, 8 bases remained unmatched. CDR3 length: 17 amino acids. CDR3 in amino acids: CASSTGLAGGRGETQYF. CDR3 DNA: TGTGCCAGTAGTACGGGACTAGCGGGAGGACGCGGGGAGACCCAGTACTTC.

This rearrangement joins TRBV19 to TRBJ1-2; D gene ambiguous. The CDR3 covers 11 residues. Trimming shortened V by 3 bases and J by 7 bases, and 6 bases separated the two germline ends. Germline V lookup: CDR1 LNHDA, CDR2 SQIVND (reference sequence). DNA of the CDR3: TGTGCCAGTAGTATCGGACTTGGCTACACCTTC. It encodes CASSIGLGYTF.

The chain has TRBV18 and TRBJ2-2; 9 bases fit TRBD2. The CDR3 extends over 16 amino acids. Per the germline V gene, CDR1 is KGHSH and CDR2 is LQKENI. V was clipped by 2 bases and J by 5 bases; unmatched bases: 6. The CDR3 sequence is CASSPRPSGKTGELFF. The CDR3 DNA sequence: TGTGCCAGCTCACCAAGGCCTAGCGGGAAGACCGGGGAGCTGTTTTTT.

The V call is TRBV18, the J call TRBJ1-4; D may be TRBD1 (6 bases). The CDR3 has 13 amino acids. The germline gives CDR1 KGHSH, CDR2 LQKENI. The V and J ends lost 3 bases and 8 bases respectively, with 10 bases between them. The CDR3 sequence: CASSPTGREKLFF. The CDR3 DNA follows: TGTGCCAGCTCACCCACAGGGAGAGAAAAACTGTTTTTT.

The rearrangement uses TRBV7-9 and TRBJ2-7, with D possibly being TRBD2 (6 bases). From germline, CDR1 is SEHNR and CDR2 FQNEAQ (reference sequence). V was trimmed by 3 bases and J by 5 bases, leaving 14 bases between them. The CDR3 loop spans 14 amino acids. CDR3 protein: CASSFGGSADEQYF. The CDR3 bases are TGTGCCAGCAGCTTTGGAGGGTCCGCGGACGAGCAGTACTTC.

This sequence joins TRBV11-2 and TRBJ2-1, with TRBD2 identical over 9 bases. CDR3 size: 20 residues. Trimming cost V 0 bases and J 7 bases; bases outside gene matches: 19. CDR1 and CDR2 (germline): SGHAT, FQNNGV. Here the CDR3 DNA reads TGTGCCAGCAGCTTAGAAGGTGGTGGCGGGGGGGTCGTCCGCTTAAATGAGCAGTTCTTC. It codes for CASSLEGGGGGVVRLNEQFF. Full variable domain (outside the CDR3, taken from reference TRBV11-2 and TRBJ2-1): EAGVAQSPRYKIIEKRQSVAFWCNPISGHATLYWYQQILGQGPKLLIQFQNNGVVDDSQLPKDRFSAERLKGVDSTLKIQPAKLEDSAVYLCASSLEGGGGGVVRLNEQFFGPGTRLTVL.

This chain connects TRBV14 to TRBJ1-4; D unclear. The CDR3 runs to 16 residues. Looked up from germline, CDR1 is SGHDN and CDR2 is FVKESK. The germline V and J ends were trimmed by 1 base and 4 bases, with 13 bases remaining between them. CDR3 in DNA: TGTGCCAGCAGCCAAGGATCCGCAGCCCTTAATGAAAAACTGTTTTTT. This sequence encodes CASSQGSAALNEKLFF.